This T cell receptor beta chain appears in the sequencing data of a study of blood T cell repertoires in COVID-19. Study-level information: Material from acute and convalescent COVID-19 was sourced from the United States, Italy and Spain. The cDNA or gDNA used as material had been derived from T cells, B-cell-depleted T cells, or PBMCs.

The CDR3 runs to 15 residues. V was cut by 2 bases and J by 4 bases, with 12 bases left in between. Germline V gives CDR1 SGHNT, CDR2 YYREEE (reference sequence). Under the authors' procedure: Reference gene primer amplification gave estimated nucleated cell counts. Assay used: immunoSEQ multiplex PCR; TCRdb lists only in-frame clones, some missing. V, J and clone size were drawn from that table, and D and trimming were deduced from the DNA. The top ten hold under 3.5% of the sample, which has about 220,000 clones, 70% to 90% seen once. This clone was observed a single time. The TCR comes from a man over 45 who had recovered from COVID-19. This chain joins TRBV5-4 and TRBJ2-2; D unresolved. Sequenced: peripheral blood. The CDR3 coding sequence is TGTGCCAGCAGCTTTCGTGGCTTGTCCACCGGGGAGCTGTTTTTT. It is translated as CASSFRGLSTGELFF.